One and the same sample provided the 13 T cell receptor beta chains below, sequenced in a study of blood T cell repertoires in COVID-19. The method was immunoSEQ multiplex PCR; TCRdb's version includes in-frame clones alone and lacks a portion of them. The sample lists 250,000 to 350,000 clones; approximately 89% were seen once. Input material: peripheral blood. The receptors shown here come from a woman aged 60 to 75 with acute or convalescent COVID-19.

V usage is TRBV27 and J usage is TRBJ1-3; the D gene is possibly TRBD1 (5 bases). V gave up 3 bases and J gave up 4 bases, with 7 bases separating them. The germline V gene encodes CDR1 MNHEY and CDR2 SMNVEV (reference sequence). The CDR3 extends over 13 amino acids. In DNA, the CDR3 is TGTGCCAGCAGTTTCTGGGGCGGAAACACCATATATTTT. Protein: CASSFWGGNTIYF.

The chain carries TRBV19 and TRBJ2-3; D is ambiguous. CDR3 length equals 12 residues. Trimming cost V 5 bases and J 0 bases, with 3 bases left between them. The germline V gene encodes CDR1 LNHDA and CDR2 SQIVND (reference sequence). The CDR3 reads CASSRSTDTQYF. CDR3 DNA sequence: TGTGCCAGTAGTCGGAGCACAGATACGCAGTATTTT.

The CDR3 region has the DNA TGTGCCAGCAGCTTAGTAACCCTAGTTACCGGGGAGCTGTTTTTT. It is translated as CASSLVTLVTGELFF. The chain links TRBV7-2 to TRBJ2-2; the D is unclear. V gave up 1 base and J gave up 5 bases, with 11 bases separating them. The CDR3 runs to 15 residues. Germline assignment: CDR1 SGHTA and CDR2 FQGNSA.

The chain employs TRBV4-3 and TRBJ1-4; D is undetermined. The V and J ends lost 0 bases and 4 bases respectively, with 15 bases between them. The length of the CDR3 is 17 residues. CDR1 and CDR2 (germline): LGHNA, YSLEER. The chain's CDR3 is CASSQDRLVLGNEKLFF. The CDR3 DNA is TGCGCCAGCAGCCAAGATCGTTTAGTCCTTGGTAATGAAAAACTGTTTTTT.

On this clone itself: Distinct nucleotide sequences in the sample also encode this CDR3. DNA for the CDR3: TGTGCCAGCAGCCAAACCGGGAACACTGAAGCTTTCTTT. It codes for CASSQTGNTEAFF. The chain employs TRBV3-1 (or the pseudogene TRBV3-2) and TRBJ1-1, with D hard to call. The germline V and J ends were trimmed by 2 bases and 1 base, with 5 bases remaining between them. Germline V CDR1 and CDR2: LGHDT, YNNKEL (reference sequence). This CDR3 region has 13 residues.

This chain uses TRBV6-5 with TRBJ2-2; D is possibly TRBD1 (5 bases). This CDR3 is 15 amino acids long. The V gene lost 3 bases and the J gene lost 4 bases, with 12 bases spanning the gap. Germline V gives CDR1 MNHEY, CDR2 SVGAGI. CDR3 region: CASSYPRVGTGELFF. CDR3 coding DNA: TGTGCCAGCAGTTATCCCAGGGTGGGCACCGGGGAGCTGTTTTTT.

The V call is TRBV10-3, the J call TRBJ2-7, with 12 bases identical to TRBD2. The trim removed 10 bases at V and 2 bases at J, leaving 12 bases unmatched. This CDR3 spans 16 amino acids. CDR1 and CDR2 from the germline V gene are ENHRY and SYGVKD. The CDR3 sequence is CATYDFTSGGPYEQYF. The CDR3, as DNA: TGTGCCACCTACGACTTCACTAGCGGGGGGCCCTACGAGCAGTACTTC.

The CDR3 region is CASSLGPETGDNEQFF. CDR3 DNA: TGTGCCAGCAGCTTAGGCCCGGAGACAGGGGACAATGAGCAGTTCTTC. The chain carries TRBV7-3 and TRBJ2-1; TRBD1 aligns across 8 bases. The CDR3 has 16 residues. Germline trimming cut 2 bases from V and 5 bases from J; bases unmatched to any gene: 8. Germline V CDR1 and CDR2: SGHTA, FQGTGA.

V is TRBV5-6 and J is TRBJ1-1; D remains unclear. CDR3 size: 14 residues. V lost 0 bases and J 0 bases, leaving 6 bases between the germline ends. From germline, CDR1 is SGHDT and CDR2 YYEEEE. The CDR3 loop reads CASSLAEMNTEAFF. Here the CDR3 DNA reads TGTGCCAGCAGCTTGGCCGAGATGAACACTGAAGCTTTCTTT.

The V gene is TRBV7-9, the J gene TRBJ1-4, with D perhaps TRBD1 (6 bases). V was clipped by 7 bases and J by 5 bases, with 14 bases between them. There are 14 residues in the CDR3. Germline CDR1 is SEHNR and CDR2 is FQNEAQ (reference sequence). The CDR3 sequence is CASNSGGRNEKLFF. CDR3 coding DNA: TGTGCCAGCAACTCGGGGGGGCGAAATGAAAAACTGTTTTTT.

This chain connects TRBV11-1 to TRBJ2-7; a possible D gene is TRBD1 (5 bases). Trimming took 5 bases from V and 7 from J, leaving 12 bases between them. There are 12 residues in the CDR3. CDR1 is SGHAT and CDR2 is FQDESV in the germline V gene (reference sequence). CDR3 protein: CASSPQGGEQYF. The CDR3 coding sequence is TGTGCCAGCAGCCCCCAGGGTGGAGAGCAGTACTTC.

V and J are TRBV3-1 (or the pseudogene TRBV3-2) and TRBJ1-4; 10 bases are a match to TRBD1. J lost 8 bases, V lost 3 bases, and 6 bases had no gene match. Germline V gene data show CDR1 as LGHDT and CDR2 as YNNKEL (reference sequence). The CDR3 extends over 15 amino acids. The CDR3 protein is CASSQTTGGLEKLFF. The CDR3 DNA sequence: TGTGCCAGCAGCCAGACGACAGGGGGCTTGGAAAAACTGTTTTTT.

The chain joins TRBV18 to TRBJ1-5, with a possible D match to TRBD1 (5 bases). The CDR3 totals 15 residues. Trimming pared 5 bases from V and 5 bases from J, leaving 16 bases between. The germline gives CDR1 KGHSH, CDR2 LQKENI. CDR3 in amino acids: CASSSGRGGDQPQHF. The DNA for the CDR3 is TGTGCCAGCTCATCGGGACGTGGGGGGGATCAGCCCCAGCATTTT.